One sample yielded the 24 T cell receptor beta chains listed below, sequenced in a study of T cells expressing NK-cell markers. Using the 5' RACE reads, TCRdb records one entry per CDR3 protein without DNA. This sample carries a few hundred thousand distinct CDR3 sequences, with around 3.3% going to the ten biggest clones. The sequenced sample was blood T cells: a sorted CD56 or NKG2C T cell subset, CD4+ or CD8+ T cells, or bulk PBMC T cells (not recorded which). The receptor source for this set is a man aged 18-30 years in good health.

The V call is TRBV5-1, the J call TRBJ2-2; TCRdb lists TRBD1, though no DNA is available to test this call. This CDR3 spans 16 amino acids. Looked up from germline, CDR1 is SGHRS and CDR2 is YFSETQ. CDR3 amino acids: CASSWHGARGTGELFF.

J is TRBJ2-1 and V is TRBV20-1; TCRdb reports TRBD2, a call that lacks DNA to check it against. The CDR3 length is 18 residues. Germline CDR1 DFQATT, CDR2 SNEGSKA (reference sequence). This CDR3 is CSARGGRLASGSANEQFF.

The chain uses TRBV4-2 and TRBJ2-7; TCRdb's assignment of TRBD1 cannot be checked, as there is no DNA. The CDR3 runs to 16 residues. Germline-derived CDR1 and CDR2 are LGHNA and YNFKEQ. The CDR3 protein is CASSQALDRPNYEQYF.

This chain's CDR3 is CASSQERVETQYF. The chain has TRBV3-1 and TRBJ2-5. Germline V lookup: CDR1 LGHDT, CDR2 YNNKEL (reference sequence). The CDR3 is 13 residues long.

The rearrangement joins TRBV4-1 to TRBJ2-6; TCRdb outputs TRBD2, but without DNA this stays unchecked. CDR3 length: 17 amino acids. Germline CDR1 is MGHRA and CDR2 is YSYEKL. The CDR3 is CASSQEGSASGANVLTF.

The V gene is TRBV30, the J gene TRBJ2-1; without DNA, the TCRdb call of TRBD2 cannot be checked. Germline CDR1 GTSNPN, CDR2 SVGIG (reference sequence). This CDR3 has 19 residues. CDR3 loop: CAWKDLPGLAGLTYNEQFF.

The chain uses TRBV25-1 and TRBJ2-7; lacking DNA, the TRBD1 call made by TCRdb goes unchecked. Germline CDR1 and CDR2: MGHDK and SYGVNS. This CDR3 has 15 amino acids. This CDR3 reads CASSPGTNAPYEQYF.

V usage is TRBV7-8 and J usage is TRBJ2-3; checking the TCRdb D call of TRBD2 is not possible without DNA. Looked up from germline, CDR1 is SGHVS and CDR2 is FQNEAQ. The CDR3 sequence is 19 residues long. CDR3 sequence: CASSLGRFLAGAVTDTQYF.

CDR3 in amino acids: CASSYGRARVRENYGYTF. The J gene is TRBJ1-2, the V gene TRBV6-5; TCRdb's D call of TRBD1 is untestable without DNA. This CDR3 region has 18 residues. Germline CDR1 and CDR2: MNHEY and SVGAGI.

The chain uses TRBV4-2 and TRBJ2-1; TCRdb gives TRBD1 as the D gene, but with no DNA this cannot be confirmed. There are 15 residues in the CDR3. Germline CDR1 is LGHNA and CDR2 is YNFKEQ. The CDR3 reads CASSQEARRGNEQFF.

The chain carries TRBV5-1 and TRBJ2-3; TCRdb lists TRBD1, though no DNA is available to test this call. This CDR3 is 20 amino acids long. Germline V gene lookup returns CDR1 SGHRS and CDR2 YFSETQ. CDR3: CASSFRSPGTGQVSTDTQYF.

This rearrangement joins TRBV7-6 to TRBJ2-1. This CDR3 has 17 amino acids. CDR1 SGHVS and CDR2 FNYEAQ come from the germline V gene. The CDR3 sequence is CASSLGVVRLGNNEQFF.

The chain combines TRBV11-3 with TRBJ2-1; TCRdb names TRBD1, which stays unverified in the absence of DNA. The CDR3 totals 15 residues. Germline V gene sequence: CDR1 SGHNT, CDR2 YENEEA. The CDR3 sequence is CASNLAWAPKNEQFF.

The chain carries TRBV28 and TRBJ2-4; lacking DNA, the TRBD2 call made by TCRdb goes unchecked. This CDR3 is 17 amino acids long. Germline values: CDR1 MDHEN, CDR2 SYDVKM. Here the CDR3 reads CASSPSLLGITKNIQYF.

Here the CDR3 reads CASSQDSGLAGRNEQFF. The chain combines TRBV4-2 with TRBJ2-1; TCRdb's D call, TRBD2, is unchecked because there is no DNA. Germline-derived CDR1 and CDR2 are LGHNA and YNFKEQ. This CDR3 region has 17 residues.

CDR3: CASSPTSDYNEQFF. This rearrangement joins TRBV7-9 to TRBJ2-1; TCRdb proposes TRBD2, but this gene call is untestable without DNA. There are 14 residues in the CDR3. Germline V gene data show CDR1 as SEHNR and CDR2 as FQNEAQ (reference sequence).

V is TRBV4-2 and J is TRBJ2-3. This CDR3 is 15 amino acids long. CDR1 LGHNA and CDR2 YNFKEQ come from the germline V gene. The chain's CDR3 is CASSQVTYSTDTQYF.

CDR3: CSANLQSGYTF. The chain couples TRBV20-1 to TRBJ1-2. The germline V gene encodes CDR1 DFQATT and CDR2 SNEGSKA (reference sequence). The CDR3 loop spans 11 amino acids.

CDR3: CASSRNRVDQPQHF. The genes are TRBV12-3 or TRBV12-4 and TRBJ1-5; TCRdb's D call of TRBD1 is untestable without DNA. This CDR3 has 14 amino acids.

CDR3 loop: CASSTGLAGGSGPTDTQYF. The gene calls are TRBV5-1 and TRBJ2-3; no DNA is available, so the TRBD2 call from TCRdb remains unchecked. The CDR3 is made up of 19 amino acids. From germline, CDR1 is SGHRS and CDR2 YFSETQ. Using reference TRBV5-1 and TRBJ2-3 for the parts outside the CDR3, the full variable domain is KAGVTQTPRYLIKTRGQQVTLSCSPISGHRSVSWYQQTPGQGLQFLFEYFSETQRNKGNFPGRFSGRQFSNSRSEMNVSTLELGDSALYLCASSTGLAGGSGPTDTQYFGPGTRLTVL.

V gene TRBV24-1 combines with J gene TRBJ2-1; there is no DNA to check the TCRdb D call of TRBD2. Germline V gives CDR1 KGHDR, CDR2 SFDVKD. The CDR3 totals 17 residues. The chain's CDR3 is CATSDTQGLADYNEQFF.

The chain has TRBV7-8 and TRBJ1-2; TCRdb lists TRBD1, though no DNA is available to test this call. The CDR3 is 14 residues long. The germline V gene encodes CDR1 SGHVS and CDR2 FQNEAQ. The CDR3 loop is CASSLGHGGYGYTF.

The genes are TRBV20-1 and TRBJ1-2; checking the TCRdb D call of TRBD1 is not possible without DNA. The CDR3 has 13 amino acids. Germline loops: CDR1 DFQATT, CDR2 SNEGSKA (reference sequence). Here the CDR3 reads CSAEVRGFYGYTF.

This chain connects TRBV29-1 to TRBJ2-5; TCRdb reports TRBD2, a call that lacks DNA to check it against. The CDR3 totals 13 residues. Germline lookup yields CDR1 SQVTM and CDR2 ANQGSEA. The CDR3 spells CSSLREGPETQYF. Full variable domain (remainder filled in from reference TRBV29-1 and TRBJ2-5): SAVISQKPSRDICQRGTSLTIQCQVDSQVTMMFWYRQQPGQSLTLIATANQGSEATYESGFVIDKFPISRPNLTFSTLTVSNMSPEDSSIYLCSSLREGPETQYFGPGTRLLVL.